This T cell receptor beta chain is from a study of T-cell reconstitution after alpha-beta-depleted transplantation in children. CDR3 size: 12 residues. Germline CDR1 LNHNV, CDR2 YYDKDF (reference sequence). V lost 4 bases to trimming and J lost 3 bases, with 5 bases between them. This clonotype was seen a few times. Using unique molecular identifiers, the investigators prepared the TCRbeta library. TCRdb called the PCR reads again in MiXCR, with one record for every CDR3 protein. The sample lists around 530,000 distinct CDR3 sequences, 30% to 35% occurring once. The rearrangement links TRBV15 to TRBJ2-3; D is undetermined. This receptor was taken from a human donor who donated a stem cell graft to a child with aplastic anemia. The specimen comprised PBMCs from the stem cell graft donor, sampled from the stem cell graft. Here the CDR3 DNA reads TGTGCCACCAGCATTAGTACAGATACGCAGTATTTT. Translation: CATSISTDTQYF.